The 19 T cell receptor beta chains listed next were all sequenced from one sample in a study of shared clonotypes between healthy human individuals. In the naive CD8 group, cells lacked CD45RO and were positively selected for CCR7, so terminally differentiated effector memory CD45RA+ cells were left out. The protocol was immunoSEQ multiplex PCR, while the TCRdb copy is restricted to in-frame clones and leaves out a portion. The sample carries about 2.1 million clones, about 94% recorded once. The sequenced sample consisted of naive CD8+ T cells from PBMCs. The source is a man in his late teens or twenties in good health. Some clones in this sample may be carry-over from other donors' samples.

The chain recombines TRBV29-1 with TRBJ2-7; 7 bases fit TRBD1. Germline V CDR1 and CDR2: SQVTM, ANQGSEA. CDR3 length: 13 residues. The V and J ends lost 3 bases and 2 bases, in that order; junction bases with no gene match: 4. The CDR3 loop reads CSVDSGGTYEQYF. The CDR3 nucleotides read TGCAGCGTTGATTCAGGGGGAACCTACGAGCAGTACTTC.

This rearrangement joins TRBV7-9 to TRBJ1-4; no clear D gene. The CDR3 is 14 residues long. Germline V gives CDR1 SEHNR, CDR2 FQNEAQ (reference sequence). V lost 1 base and J 3 bases, leaving 6 bases between the germline ends. CDR3 nucleotide sequence: TGTGCCAGCAGCTTAGTCCCTGCTAATGAAAAACTGTTTTTT. It translates to CASSLVPANEKLFF.

The chain recombines TRBV7-6 with TRBJ1-3; a weak D match, TRBD1 (5 bases). The V gene lost 5 bases and the J gene lost 0 bases, with 17 bases spanning the gap. The CDR3 has 17 residues. In germline, CDR1 is SGHVS, CDR2 FNYEAQ. CDR3 DNA sequence: TGTGCCAGCAGCCGGGACCAGCGGGCCTTCTCTGGAAACACCATATATTTT. Translation gives CASSRDQRAFSGNTIYF.

The chain couples TRBV7-5 to TRBJ2-7; TRBD2 reflects the table's D call only, with no check against the DNA. TRBV7-5 is marked as a pseudogene. The CDR3 spans 17 residues. In nucleotides, the CDR3 is TGTGTCAGAAGCTTAGGGACTAGCGGGAAACTCTCCTACGAGCAGTACTTC. It translates to CVRSLGTSGKLSYEQYF.

This clone came up once. The chain carries TRBV9 and TRBJ1-1, with TRBD1 matching 10 bases. Germline assignment: CDR1 SGDLS and CDR2 YYNGEE. The CDR3 totals 17 residues. Trimming took 3 bases from V and 3 from J; bases not matched to a gene: 11. The CDR3 loop reads CASSEGRDRGGDTEAFF. As DNA, the CDR3 is TGTGCCAGCAGCGAGGGTCGGGACAGGGGAGGGGACACTGAAGCTTTCTTT. The complete variable domain, with remaining parts taken from reference TRBV9 and TRBJ1-1, reads DSGVTQTPKHLITATGQRVTLRCSPRSGDLSVYWYQQSLDQGLQFLIQYYNGEERAKGNILERFSAQQFPDLHSELNLSSLELGDSALYFCASSEGRDRGGDTEAFFGQGTRLTVV.

The chain joins TRBV13 to TRBJ2-7; the D gene is possibly TRBD2 (6 bases). CDR1 is PRHDT and CDR2 is FYEKMQ in the germline V gene (reference sequence). V was clipped by 8 bases and J by 6 bases, with 17 bases between them. The CDR3 is 13 amino acids. CDR3 protein: CASRGSGPLEQYF. As DNA, the CDR3 is TGTGCCAGCCGGGGGTCGGGTCCGCTCGAGCAGTACTTC.

The chain links TRBV28 to TRBJ2-7, with 12 bases lining up with TRBD2. The CDR3 covers 12 residues. The germline CDR1 and CDR2 sequences are MDHEN and SYDVKM. Written as DNA, the CDR3 is TGTTCGACTAGCGGGAGCTCCTACGAGCAGTACTTC. This translates into CSTSGSSYEQYF.

V gene TRBV10-3 combines with J gene TRBJ1-1; tentative D call: TRBD1 (6 bases). The CDR3 length is 12 residues. The V gene's germline CDR1 is ENHRY and CDR2 SYGVKD. Trimming cost V 3 bases and J 5 bases, with 7 bases left between them. This chain's CDR3 is CAISDTGTEAFF. The CDR3 nucleotides are TGTGCCATCAGTGACACAGGGACTGAAGCTTTCTTT.

Details on this clone: Other DNA sequences within the sample encode an identical CDR3. The gene calls are TRBV5-4 and TRBJ1-2, with D hard to call. Germline V CDR1 and CDR2: SGHNT, YYREEE (reference sequence). Trimming removed 0 bases from V and 0 bases from J, with 6 bases in between. The CDR3 is 14 amino acids. This CDR3 reads CASSLGGTNYGYTF. Written as DNA, the CDR3 is TGTGCCAGCAGCTTGGGAGGGACTAACTATGGCTACACCTTC.

Here the CDR3 reads CASSFQASEAFF. The CDR3 DNA reads as TGTGCCAGCAGCTTTCAGGCATCTGAAGCTTTCTTT. The chain is built from TRBV7-9 and TRBJ1-1; D gene ambiguous. The V and J ends lost 3 bases and 6 bases respectively, with 8 bases between them. The CDR3 loop spans 12 amino acids. Germline values: CDR1 SEHNR, CDR2 FQNEAQ (reference sequence). The full variable domain, its missing parts supplied by reference TRBV7-9 and TRBJ1-1, is DTGVSQNPRHKITKRGQNVTFRCDPISEHNRLYWYRQTLGQGPEFLTYFQNEAQLEKSRLLSDRFSAERPKGSFSTLEIQRTEQGDSAMYLCASSFQASEAFFGQGTRLTVV.

The chain carries TRBV5-1 and TRBJ1-1, with a tentative D call TRBD1 (5 bases). There are 16 residues in the CDR3. The V and J ends lost 0 bases and 5 bases respectively, with 17 bases between them. The V gene's germline CDR1 is SGHRS and CDR2 YFSETQ. The CDR3 loop is CASSLERSSRGTEAFF. DNA of the CDR3: TGCGCCAGCAGCTTGGAACGCTCCTCGAGGGGTACTGAAGCTTTCTTT.

This rearrangement joins TRBV27 to TRBJ2-7, with TRBD2 identical over 16 bases. Losses at the gene ends were 11 bases for V and 2 bases for J; bases not matched to a gene: 15. This CDR3 is built from 18 residues. In germline, CDR1 is MNHEY, CDR2 SMNVEV (reference sequence). The CDR3 nucleotides read TGTGCCGGACGAAAGGGACTAGCGGGAGGGCTCGGGACCTACGAGCAGTACTTC. Its translation: CAGRKGLAGGLGTYEQYF.

The V gene is TRBV5-1, the J gene TRBJ2-1, with TRBD2 matching over 8 bases. Looked up from germline, CDR1 is SGHRS and CDR2 is YFSETQ. CDR3 length equals 15 residues. The J segment lost 2 bases and the V segment lost 3 bases, leaving 4 bases of the junction unmatched. This CDR3 is CASSSFSGTYNEQFF. CDR3 coding DNA: TGCGCCAGCAGCTCATTTAGCGGGACCTACAATGAGCAGTTCTTC.

The V gene is TRBV10-3, the J gene TRBJ2-7, with a weak D call TRBD2 (6 bases). Looked up from germline, CDR1 is ENHRY and CDR2 is SYGVKD. The V and J ends lost 0 bases and 0 bases respectively, with 12 bases between them. This CDR3 has 16 residues. CDR3 amino acids: CAISESGGAASYEQYF. CDR3 DNA: TGTGCCATCAGTGAGTCGGGCGGGGCGGCCTCCTACGAGCAGTACTTC.

The rearrangement uses TRBV9 and TRBJ2-7; possible D gene TRBD1, 6 bases. The CDR3 has 13 amino acids. CDR1 SGDLS and CDR2 YYNGEE come from the germline V gene. The CDR3 loop is CPTPTGIVYEQYF. Written as DNA, the CDR3 is TGTCCCACACCCACAGGGATAGTCTACGAGCAGTACTTC.

This chain uses TRBV6-6 with TRBJ2-7; the D is unclear. Trimming cost V 2 bases and J 1 base, with 9 bases left between them. The CDR3 loop spans 14 amino acids. Germline CDR1 reads MNHNY; CDR2 reads SVGAGI (reference sequence). The CDR3 spells CASSYPDTSYEQYF. CDR3 coding DNA: TGTGCCAGCAGTTACCCAGACACATCCTACGAGCAGTACTTC.

The chain couples TRBV9 to TRBJ2-3; tentatively, D is TRBD2 (6 bases). Germline V CDR1 and CDR2: SGDLS, YYNGEE. V shed 4 bases and J shed 2 bases, with 23 bases lying between them. The CDR3 runs to 18 residues. In nucleotides, the CDR3 is TGTGCCAGCAGCCCCGAAGGGAGGCCTCCGGGGTTCACAGATACGCAGTATTTT. This sequence encodes CASSPEGRPPGFTDTQYF.

This clone was picked up one time. The chain employs TRBV7-9 and TRBJ1-1; weak D call: TRBD1 (6 bases). This CDR3 is 15 amino acids long. V lost 4 bases to trimming and J lost 0 bases, with 12 bases between them. Per the germline V gene, CDR1 is SEHNR and CDR2 is FQNEAQ (reference sequence). In DNA form, the CDR3 reads TGTGCCAGCAGCTCGATAGGGGGTATGAACACTGAAGCTTTCTTT. The encoded protein is CASSSIGGMNTEAFF.

This clone was observed once. The CDR3 DNA reads TGTGCCAGCAAGAGAGGGCAAGTAATGAACACTGAAGCTTTCTTT. Its protein is CASKRGQVMNTEAFF. The chain recombines TRBV7-9 with TRBJ1-1; no definite D call. The V gene's germline CDR1 is SEHNR and CDR2 FQNEAQ (reference sequence). This CDR3 is built from 15 residues. Deletions cut 7 bases from V and 0 bases from J, with 15 bases between.